The text below deals with one T cell receptor (beta chain). It may be a read error: a sequence one base away is much more abundant. This sample was taken from a study of blood T cells in healthy people across ages. Germline V gene sequence: CDR1 SGDLS, CDR2 YYNGEE. The CDR3 spans 16 residues. V shed 3 bases, J shed 8 bases, and the junction held 7 bases outside the gene matches. Combining a sample-barcoded 5' primer with a J-beta primer mix, a second PCR ran for about 6 to 11 cycles. MiXCR was run by TCRdb on the 5' RACE reads, yielding one entry per CDR3 protein. Altogether 1.2 million to 1.5 million distinct CDR3 sequences are present, roughly 45% being singletons, with the ten largest covering approximately 7.9%.

This receptor was obtained from a woman under 30 in good health. The sequencing input was blood. V and J are TRBV9 and TRBJ2-1; 14 bases are shared with TRBD2. CDR3 sequence reads: CASSGRLAGGYDEQFF. The CDR3 nucleotides read TGTGCCAGCAGCGGTCGACTAGCGGGAGGGTACGATGAGCAGTTCTTC.